These 10 T cell receptor beta chains came from one sample sequenced in a study of blood T cell repertoires in COVID-19. Clones were sequenced by immunoSEQ multiplex PCR, and TCRdb holds only the in-frame ones, with some missing. The data show approximately 280,000 clones, 90% seen once. The sequenced material came from peripheral blood. The receptors originated from a woman in her 30s with COVID-19, enrolled during active disease.

The V and J genes are TRBV9 and TRBJ1-2; D is perhaps TRBD1 (5 bases). V was clipped by 0 bases and J by 8 bases, with 14 bases between them. CDR3 size: 14 residues. CDR1 and CDR2 (germline): SGDLS, YYNGEE. CDR3 residues: CASSVVGGAGGYTF. As DNA, the CDR3 is TGTGCCAGCAGCGTAGTGGGCGGGGCCGGCGGCTACACCTTC.

This rearrangement joins TRBV2 to TRBJ2-3, with D hard to call. The CDR3 covers 12 residues. The germline gives CDR1 SNHLY, CDR2 FYNNEI. V was clipped by 7 bases and J by 6 bases, with 11 bases between them. Written as DNA, the CDR3 is TGTGCCAGCACGGCGGAAAGGGATACGCAGTATTTT. Protein product: CASTAERDTQYF.

In DNA, the CDR3 is TGTGCCAGCAGTCCGGAGCGGGTTGAAGCTTTCTTT. Encoded protein: CASSPERVEAFF. This chain uses TRBV2 with TRBJ1-1; D is unresolved. The germline V gene encodes CDR1 SNHLY and CDR2 FYNNEI. This CDR3 has 12 residues. V was shortened by 5 bases and J by 7 bases, with 11 bases between the two germline ends.

This clone was counted once. The chain has TRBV19 and TRBJ2-5; 11 bases align to TRBD2. CDR1 is LNHDA and CDR2 is SQIVND in the germline V gene (reference sequence). The CDR3 totals 16 residues. The V and J ends lost 5 bases and 2 bases, in that order; junction bases with no gene match: 7. This CDR3 is CASSLGGLAVQETQYF. Written as DNA, the CDR3 is TGTGCCAGTAGTCTGGGGGGACTAGCGGTTCAAGAGACCCAGTACTTC. The variable domain in full, completed from reference TRBV19 and TRBJ2-5, reads DGGITQSPKYLFRKEGQNVTLSCEQNLNHDAMYWYRQDPGQGLRLIYYSQIVNDFQKGDIAEGYSVSREKKESFPLTVTSAQKNPTAFYLCASSLGGLAVQETQYFGPGTRLLVL.

The V call is TRBV19, the J call TRBJ1-5, with TRBD1 matching 8 bases. The CDR3 sequence is 13 residues long. In germline, CDR1 is LNHDA, CDR2 SQIVND (reference sequence). After removal of 4 bases from V and 6 bases from J, the junction contained 2 bases not matched to a gene. The CDR3 sequence: CASSTRGPQPQHF. CDR3 nucleotide sequence: TGTGCCAGTAGTACCAGGGGGCCTCAGCCCCAGCATTTT.

This clone has just one count. This CDR3 reads CASSKGASGELFF. In DNA form, the CDR3 reads TGTGCCAGCAGCAAGGGGGCTAGCGGGGAGCTGTTTTTT. The chain uses TRBV12-3 or TRBV12-4 and TRBJ2-2, with 7 bases identical to TRBD1. This CDR3 is 13 amino acids long. V lost 6 bases to trimming and J lost 7 bases; unmatched junction nucleotides: 5.

This chain uses TRBV5-4 with TRBJ1-6; D is undetermined. Germline lookup yields CDR1 SGHNT and CDR2 YYREEE (reference sequence). The CDR3 extends over 13 amino acids. With 1 base removed from V and 10 bases from J, the gap between germline ends came to 9 bases. The CDR3 nucleotides are TGTGCCAGCAGCTTGCGGGGAGGATCACCCCTCCACTTT. It is translated as CASSLRGGSPLHF.

The chain has TRBV27 and TRBJ2-7; 11 nucleotides align to TRBD2. The germline gives CDR1 MNHEY, CDR2 SMNVEV (reference sequence). This CDR3 has 14 amino acids. V dropped 7 bases and J dropped 3; count of bases not matched to a gene: 5. The CDR3 bases are TGTGCCAGCAACCCTAGCGGGAGGCTCTACGAGCAGTACTTC. Translation: CASNPSGRLYEQYF.

The J gene is TRBJ1-1, the V gene TRBV18; D unresolved. The CDR3 is 13 amino acids. The V gene's germline CDR1 is KGHSH and CDR2 LQKENI. V shed 2 bases and J shed 1 base, with 5 bases lying between them. Here the CDR3 reads CASSPLENTEAFF. In DNA, the CDR3 is TGTGCCAGCTCACCATTAGAGAACACTGAAGCTTTCTTT.

The V call is TRBV27, the J call TRBJ1-2; 7 positions agree with TRBD1. The V segment lost 6 bases and the J segment 8 bases; nucleotides outside the gene matches: 6. Per the germline V gene, CDR1 is MNHEY and CDR2 is SMNVEV (reference sequence). The CDR3 length is 12 residues. The CDR3 DNA follows: TGTGCCAGCAGCCCGACAGGGTTCGGCTACACCTTC. The encoded protein is CASSPTGFGYTF.